Following are 20 T cell receptor beta chains from one sample sequenced in a study of cytomegalovirus exposure and HLA in healthy donors. Repertoires were generated with immunoSEQ multiplex PCR, while TCRdb's copy carries only in-frame clones and drops some. Of over 150,000 clones listed, 75% to 85% were seen once; the top ten hold roughly 12%. Source material: PBMCs. These receptors all come from a woman under 40 in good health and CMV-seropositive.

This clone appeared once. The chain combines TRBV6-5 with TRBJ2-1, with 7 bases matching TRBD1. CDR1 is MNHEY and CDR2 is SVGAGI in the germline V gene. Trimming removed 5 bases from V and 0 bases from J; junction bases left unmatched: 4. This CDR3 is built from 15 residues. CDR3 in amino acids: CASSSWDSSYNEQFF. In nucleotides, the CDR3 is TGTGCCAGCAGTAGTTGGGACAGCTCCTACAATGAGCAGTTCTTC.

The rearrangement uses TRBV11-3 and TRBJ2-5; weak D call: TRBD2 (5 bases). This CDR3 contains 13 residues. Per germline, CDR1 SGHNT and CDR2 YENEEA. V was shortened by 5 bases and J by 1 base, with 8 bases between the two germline ends. Here the CDR3 reads CASSQRSQETQYF. CDR3 nucleotides: TGTGCCAGCAGCCAGCGGAGCCAAGAGACCCAGTACTTC.

The chain links TRBV15 to TRBJ2-5, with 8 bases fitting TRBD2. Germline assignment: CDR1 LNHNV and CDR2 YYDKDF (reference sequence). CDR3 length: 16 residues. V lost 3 bases to trimming and J lost 2 bases; unmatched junction nucleotides: 8. CDR3 region: CATSSLGAGGQETQYF. The DNA of the CDR3 is TGTGCCACCAGCAGTCTGGGGGCGGGGGGTCAAGAGACCCAGTACTTC. The variable domain in full, with the rest retrieved from reference TRBV15 and TRBJ2-5, is DAMVIQNPRYQVTQFGKPVTLSCSQTLNHNVMYWYQQKSSQAPKLLFHYYDKDFNNEADTPDNFQSRRPNTSFCFLDIRSPGLGDTAMYLCATSSLGAGGQETQYFGPGTRLLVL.

This clone is a singleton in its sample. This chain links TRBV6-5 with TRBJ1-2; possibly TRBD1 for D (5 bases). The CDR3 totals 13 residues. The germline V and J ends were trimmed by 7 bases and 2 bases, with 11 bases remaining between them. CDR1 is MNHEY, CDR2 SVGAGI, per germline. This CDR3 is CASTKTENYGYTF. The CDR3 coding sequence is TGTGCCAGCACCAAGACAGAAAACTATGGCTACACCTTC.

The chain couples TRBV28 to TRBJ1-4, with D possibly matching TRBD1 (5 bases). Germline V gene data show CDR1 as MDHEN and CDR2 as SYDVKM. The V and J ends lost 4 bases and 6 bases respectively, with 15 bases between them. This CDR3 contains 15 residues. The CDR3 DNA sequence: TGTGCCAGCAGTTCCATCGCGGGGGGGGATGAAAAACTGTTTTTT. It is translated as CASSSIAGGDEKLFF.

The CDR3 loop reads CSVLKDRDTGELFF. The CDR3 nucleotides read TGCAGCGTTTTGAAGGACAGGGACACCGGGGAGCTGTTTTTT. The chain is built from TRBV29-1 and TRBJ2-2; TRBD1 aligns across 8 bases. There are 14 residues in the CDR3. With V trimmed by 5 bases and J by 3 bases, 5 bases remained unmatched. Germline V gene lookup returns CDR1 SQVTM and CDR2 ANQGSEA.

This clone was detected once. The chain uses TRBV28 and TRBJ2-7; perhaps TRBD1 as D (6 bases). The germline V and J ends were trimmed by 4 bases and 2 bases, with 15 bases remaining between them. Per the germline V gene, CDR1 is MDHEN and CDR2 is SYDVKM. This CDR3 comprises 15 residues. The CDR3 protein is CASSSSGTRTYEQYF. CDR3 coding DNA: TGTGCCAGCAGTTCCTCCGGGACAAGGACCTACGAGCAGTACTTC.

The chain recombines TRBV4-1 with TRBJ1-3; possible D gene TRBD1, 5 bases. Germline lookup yields CDR1 MGHRA and CDR2 YSYEKL. This CDR3 has 17 residues. V gave up 1 base and J gave up 0 bases, with 13 bases separating them. In DNA, the CDR3 is TGCGCCAGCAGCCAAGGCGGGTCGGGGGGCTCTGGAAACACCATATATTTT. Translation gives CASSQGGSGGSGNTIYF.

The chain combines TRBV10-3 with TRBJ1-5, with 8 bases lining up with TRBD1. V gave up 6 bases and J gave up 5 bases; unmatched junction bases: 3. CDR3 length equals 13 residues. Per the germline V gene, CDR1 is ENHRY and CDR2 is SYGVKD. DNA of the CDR3: TGTGCCATCAGGCAGGGGGCAGATCAGCCCCAGCATTTT. This codes for CAIRQGADQPQHF.

This rearrangement joins TRBV27 to TRBJ2-4; D may be TRBD1 (5 bases). V lost 7 bases and J lost 1, with 11 bases in between. Germline CDR1 and CDR2: MNHEY and SMNVEV (reference sequence). The CDR3 totals 14 residues. The CDR3 DNA follows: TGTGCCAGCAACAGGATCCCCGCCAAAAACATTCAGTACTTC. It translates to CASNRIPAKNIQYF.

V and J are TRBV15 and TRBJ1-2; 7 bases line up with TRBD1. V shed 0 bases, J shed 4 bases, and the junction held 5 bases outside the gene matches. The germline CDR1 and CDR2 sequences are LNHNV and YYDKDF (reference sequence). This CDR3 is built from 15 residues. CDR3: CATSRDLAGGYGYTF. Written as DNA, the CDR3 is TGTGCCACCAGCAGAGATTTAGCAGGGGGCTATGGCTACACCTTC.

V usage is TRBV6-6 and J usage is TRBJ2-7, with 9 bases aligning to TRBD2. The CDR3 extends over 16 amino acids. From germline, CDR1 is MNHNY and CDR2 SVGAGI (reference sequence). J lost 4 bases, V lost 0 bases, and 7 bases had no gene match. The CDR3, as DNA: TGTGCCAGCAGTTACTCCTATAGCGGGAGTCAGTACGAGCAGTACTTC. Protein: CASSYSYSGSQYEQYF.

This clone was counted a few times. This chain uses TRBV18 with TRBJ2-1, with TRBD2 identical over 7 bases. After removal of 1 base from V and 6 bases from J, the junction contained 6 bases not matched to a gene. This CDR3 is 15 amino acids long. The V gene's germline CDR1 is KGHSH and CDR2 LQKENI. CDR3 loop: CASSPRASGLNEQFF. The CDR3 coding sequence is TGTGCCAGCTCACCACGGGCTAGCGGCCTCAATGAGCAGTTCTTC.

This clone turned up a few times. The J gene is TRBJ1-2, the V gene TRBV18, with D possibly being TRBD1 (6 bases). Germline assignment: CDR1 KGHSH and CDR2 LQKENI. CDR3 length: 12 residues. V was clipped by 6 bases and J by 4 bases, with 9 bases between them. In nucleotides, the CDR3 is TGTGCCAGCTCCGCGGACAGCTATGGCTACACCTTC. Its protein is CASSADSYGYTF. The full variable domain, rest sourced from reference TRBV18 and TRBJ1-2, is NAGVMQNPRHLVRRRGQEARLRCSPMKGHSHVYWYRQLPEEGLKFMVYLQKENIIDESGMPKERFSAEFPKEGPSILRIQQVVRGDSAAYFCASSADSYGYTFGSGTRLTVV.

This clone has only one observation. The V call is TRBV6-1, the J call TRBJ1-1; D may be TRBD1 (6 bases). Germline V gene data show CDR1 as MNHNS and CDR2 as SASEGT. V lost 0 bases and J 4 bases, leaving 9 bases between the germline ends. The CDR3 consists of 14 residues. CDR3 loop: CASSEAIRGTEAFF. The CDR3 nucleotides read TGTGCCAGCAGTGAAGCGATCAGGGGCACTGAAGCTTTCTTT.

V usage is TRBV7-9 and J usage is TRBJ1-5; D gene ambiguous. There are 12 residues in the CDR3. V was clipped by 5 bases and J by 5 bases, with 7 bases between them. Germline lookup yields CDR1 SEHNR and CDR2 FQNEAQ (reference sequence). CDR3 region: CASSTQDQPQHF. In DNA form, the CDR3 reads TGTGCCAGCAGCACCCAGGATCAGCCCCAGCATTTT.

This chain joins TRBV6-1 and TRBJ2-5; 7 bases align to TRBD2. The CDR3 length is 14 residues. The germline V gene has CDR1 MNHNS and CDR2 SASEGT. V lost 3 bases and J lost 5; bases outside the gene matches: 6. CDR3 sequence: CASSDRLALETQYF. In DNA, the CDR3 is TGTGCCAGCAGTGATAGACTAGCTTTGGAGACCCAGTACTTC.

This chain links TRBV7-9 with TRBJ1-2, with D possibly being TRBD1 (6 bases). This CDR3 has 17 amino acids. The V and J ends lost 5 bases and 6 bases respectively, with 25 bases between them. The germline V gene has CDR1 SEHNR and CDR2 FQNEAQ (reference sequence). CDR3 bases: TGTGCCAGCAGCACCATGGACAGACACCCGCACTGGGATGGCTACACCTTC. It encodes CASSTMDRHPHWDGYTF.

V usage is TRBV2 and J usage is TRBJ1-1; D is uncertain. CDR3 length: 14 residues. V was shortened by 3 bases and J by 0 bases, with 8 bases between the two germline ends. Germline V gene sequence: CDR1 SNHLY, CDR2 FYNNEI. This chain's CDR3 is CASSEGGLNTEAFF. In DNA form, the CDR3 reads TGTGCCAGCAGTGAGGGAGGGCTGAACACTGAAGCTTTCTTT. The full variable domain, with the rest looked up from reference TRBV2 and TRBJ1-1, is EPEVTQTPSHQVTQMGQEVILRCVPISNHLYFYWYRQILGQKVEFLVSFYNNEISEKSEIFDDQFSVERPDGSNFTLKIRSTKLEDSAMYFCASSEGGLNTEAFFGQGTRLTVV.

In this sample, this clone turned up many times. V and J are TRBV2 and TRBJ1-5, with D possibly being TRBD1 (5 bases). Germline V lookup: CDR1 SNHLY, CDR2 FYNNEI. The V end was cut by 6 bases, the J end by 6 bases, with 12 bases between. The CDR3 length is 13 residues. CDR3 region: CASRPTGVQPQHF. DNA for the CDR3: TGTGCCAGCAGGCCCACGGGGGTTCAGCCCCAGCATTTT.